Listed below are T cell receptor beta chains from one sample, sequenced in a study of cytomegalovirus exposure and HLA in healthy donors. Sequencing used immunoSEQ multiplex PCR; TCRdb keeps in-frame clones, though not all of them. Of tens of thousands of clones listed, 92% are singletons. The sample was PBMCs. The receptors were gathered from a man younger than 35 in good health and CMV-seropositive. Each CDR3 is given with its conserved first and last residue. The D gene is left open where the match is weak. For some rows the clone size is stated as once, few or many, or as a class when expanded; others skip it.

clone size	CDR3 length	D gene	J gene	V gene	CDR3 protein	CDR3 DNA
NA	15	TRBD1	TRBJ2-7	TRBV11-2	CASEGSGQGSYEQYF	TGTGCCAGCGAGGGGTCAGGACAGGGGTCCTACGAGCAGTACTTC
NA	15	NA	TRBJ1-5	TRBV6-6	CASILSGSPDQPQHF	TGTGCCAGCATCCTCTCAGGGTCCCCAGATCAGCCCCAGCATTTT
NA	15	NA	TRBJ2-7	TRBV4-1	CASSLNRQSSYEQYF	TGCGCCAGCAGCTTAAATAGACAGTCATCCTACGAGCAGTACTTC
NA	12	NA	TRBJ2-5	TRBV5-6	CASSLTQETQYF	TGTGCCAGCAGCTTGACTCAAGAGACCCAGTACTTC
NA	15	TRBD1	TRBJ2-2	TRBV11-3	CASSLDSTGAGELFF	TGTGCCAGCAGCTTAGATTCGACAGGGGCCGGGGAGCTGTTTTTT
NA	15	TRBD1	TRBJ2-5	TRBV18	CASSVPGQGMETQYF	TGTGCCAGCTCAGTACCGGGACAGGGTATGGAGACCCAGTACTTC
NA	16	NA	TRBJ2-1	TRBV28	CASSVLERAPYNEQFF	TGTGCCAGCAGCGTCTTGGAGAGGGCACCCTACAATGAGCAGTTCTTC
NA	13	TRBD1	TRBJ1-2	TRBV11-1	CASSLKGQLGYTF	TGTGCCAGCAGCTTAAAGGGACAGCTCGGCTACACCTTC
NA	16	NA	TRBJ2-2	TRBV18	CASSPKGVANTGELFF	TGTGCCAGCTCACCGAAGGGGGTCGCGAACACCGGGGAGCTGTTTTTT
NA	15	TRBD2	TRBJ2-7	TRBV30	CAWTNGREYTYEQYF	TGTGCCTGGACGAACGGGAGGGAGTATACCTACGAGCAGTACTTC
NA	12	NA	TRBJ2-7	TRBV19	CASTGFRDEQYF	TGTGCCAGTACGGGGTTTAGGGACGAGCAGTACTTC
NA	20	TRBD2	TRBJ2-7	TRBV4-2	CASSQALASGRALISYEQYF	TGTGCCAGCAGCCAAGCTTTGGCTAGCGGGAGGGCCTTAATATCCTACGAGCAGTACTTC
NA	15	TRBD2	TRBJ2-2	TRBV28	CASTDSGRATGELFF	TGTGCCAGCACCGATAGCGGGAGGGCCACCGGGGAGCTGTTTTTT
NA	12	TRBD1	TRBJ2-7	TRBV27	CASKTGAYEQYF	TGTGCCAGCAAGACAGGGGCATACGAGCAGTACTTC
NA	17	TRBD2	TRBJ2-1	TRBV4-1	CASSQDPLAGGYNEQFF	TGCGCCAGCAGCCAAGATCCTCTAGCGGGAGGTTACAATGAGCAGTTCTTC
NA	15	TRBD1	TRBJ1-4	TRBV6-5	CASSKGDSENEKLFF	TGTGCCAGCAGTAAGGGGGACAGCGAGAATGAAAAACTGTTTTTT
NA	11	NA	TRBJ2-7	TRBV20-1	CSPYGTYEQYF	TGCAGCCCCTACGGTACCTACGAGCAGTACTTC
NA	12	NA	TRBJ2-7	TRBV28	CASGGRRWEQYF	TGTGCCAGCGGTGGGAGGAGGTGGGAGCAGTACTTC
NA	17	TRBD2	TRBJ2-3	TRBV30	CAWSAPFGLAGENTQYF	TGTGCCTGGAGTGCCCCATTCGGACTAGCGGGAGAGAATACGCAGTATTTT
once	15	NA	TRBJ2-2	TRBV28	CASRPSGGATGELFF	TGTGCCAGCAGGCCCTCCGGCGGGGCCACCGGGGAGCTGTTTTTT
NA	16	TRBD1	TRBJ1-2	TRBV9	CASSAPLEGAGYGYTF	TGTGCCAGCAGCGCCCCTTTAGAGGGGGCTGGATATGGCTACACCTTC
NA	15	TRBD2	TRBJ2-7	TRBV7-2	CASSHTSGRASEQYF	TGTGCCAGCAGCCACACTAGCGGGAGGGCTTCCGAGCAGTACTTC
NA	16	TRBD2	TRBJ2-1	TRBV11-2	CASNPLAGGPYNEQFF	TGTGCCAGTAATCCTTTAGCGGGAGGCCCCTACAATGAGCAGTTCTTC
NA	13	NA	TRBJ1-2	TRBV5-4	CASSFSNVYGYTF	TGTGCCAGCAGCTTCTCTAACGTCTATGGCTACACCTTC
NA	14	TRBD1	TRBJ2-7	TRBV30	CACFSSGTGDEQYF	TGTGCCTGTTTCTCCTCCGGGACAGGCGACGAGCAGTACTTC
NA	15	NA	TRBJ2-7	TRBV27	CASSPVAYENYEQYF	TGTGCCAGCAGTCCGGTAGCGTACGAGAACTACGAGCAGTACTTC
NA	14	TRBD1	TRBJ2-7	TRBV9	CASSIGTGSYEQYF	TGTGCCAGCAGCATCGGGACAGGGTCCTACGAGCAGTACTTC
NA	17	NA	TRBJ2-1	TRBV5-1	CASSLEGGPSSYNEQFF	TGCGCCAGCAGCTTGGAAGGCGGCCCCAGCTCCTACAATGAGCAGTTCTTC
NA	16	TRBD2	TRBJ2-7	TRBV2	CATWNGLAGGTYEQYF	TGTGCCACTTGGAATGGCCTAGCGGGAGGAACTTACGAGCAGTACTTC
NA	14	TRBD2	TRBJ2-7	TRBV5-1	CASSRWGREDEQYF	TGCGCCAGCAGCCGCTGGGGGCGGGAGGACGAGCAGTACTTC
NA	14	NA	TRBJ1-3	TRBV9	CASSSFGSGNTIYF	TGTGCCAGCTCGAGTTTCGGCTCTGGAAACACCATATATTTT
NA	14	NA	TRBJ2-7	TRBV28	CASSFPSGTGEQYF	TGTGCCAGCAGTTTTCCTAGCGGGACAGGCGAGCAGTACTTC
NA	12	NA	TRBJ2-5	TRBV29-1	CSGAEGRETQYF	TGCAGCGGGGCGGAGGGCAGGGAGACCCAGTACTTC
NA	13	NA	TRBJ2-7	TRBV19	CASRQGGDYEQYF	TGTGCCAGTAGACAGGGGGGGGATTACGAGCAGTACTTC
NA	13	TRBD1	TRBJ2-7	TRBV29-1	CSVLTGAVYEQYF	TGCAGCGTCCTCACAGGGGCTGTCTACGAGCAGTACTTC
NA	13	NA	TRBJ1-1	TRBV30	CAWSARTRGRAFF	TGTGCCTGGAGTGCCCGCACCAGGGGACGAGCTTTCTTT
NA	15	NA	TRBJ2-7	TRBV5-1	CASSLYSRDGIEQYF	TGCGCCAGCAGCTTGTATTCCCGCGACGGGATCGAGCAGTACTTC
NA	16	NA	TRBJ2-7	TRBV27	CASRRDTTGTRYEQYF	TGTGCCAGCAGGAGGGACACTACCGGGACACGCTACGAGCAGTACTTC
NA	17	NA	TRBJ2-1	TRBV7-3	CASSYGVAPASYNEQFF	TGTGCCAGCAGCTATGGAGTAGCGCCTGCCTCATACAATGAGCAGTTCTTC
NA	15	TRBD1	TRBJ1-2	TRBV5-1	CASSSGQGAGYGYTF	TGCGCCAGCAGCTCAGGACAGGGGGCAGGATATGGCTACACCTTC
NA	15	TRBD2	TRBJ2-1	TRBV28	CASSLDSGRYNEQFF	TGTGCCAGCAGCCTGGATAGCGGGAGGTACAATGAGCAGTTCTTC
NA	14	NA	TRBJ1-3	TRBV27	CASSLWPPGNTIYF	TGTGCCAGCAGTCTGTGGCCGCCTGGAAACACCATATATTTT
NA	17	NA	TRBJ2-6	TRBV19	CATSRDASGSGANVLTF	TGTGCCACTTCCCGGGACGCCAGCGGGTCTGGGGCCAACGTCCTGACTTTC
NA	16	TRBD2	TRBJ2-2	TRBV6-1	CASRETSGSISGELFF	TGTGCCAGCAGGGAAACTAGCGGGAGTATCTCCGGGGAGCTGTTTTTT
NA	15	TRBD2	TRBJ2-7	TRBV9	CASSPKRGGDYEQYF	TGTGCCAGCAGCCCGAAGCGGGGAGGCGACTACGAGCAGTACTTC
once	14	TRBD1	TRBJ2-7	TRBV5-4	CASSLDRGSYEQYF	TGTGCCAGCAGCTTGGACAGGGGCTCCTACGAGCAGTACTTC
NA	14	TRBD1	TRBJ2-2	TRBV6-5	CASRGTADTGELFF	TGTGCCAGCAGAGGGACAGCGGACACCGGGGAGCTGTTTTTT
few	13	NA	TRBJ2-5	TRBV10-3	CAIRDYKQETQYF	TGTGCCATCAGGGACTATAAACAAGAGACCCAGTACTTC